One and the same sample provided the 19 T cell receptor beta chains below, sequenced in a study of cytomegalovirus exposure and HLA in healthy donors. Assay: immunoSEQ multiplex PCR; the TCRdb copy retains only in-frame clones and omits some. The sample has more than 110,000 clones; less than 95% are singletons. Sample: PBMCs. These receptors all stem from a young man in good health and CMV-seropositive.

The J gene is TRBJ2-2, the V gene TRBV10-2; TRBD1 agrees at 10 bases. V lost 4 bases to trimming and J lost 1 base; unmatched junction nucleotides: 0. Germline loops: CDR1 WSHSY, CDR2 SAAADI. The CDR3 contains 15 residues. As DNA, the CDR3 is TGCGCCAGCAGTGGGGACAGGGGGAACACCGGGGAGCTGTTTTTT. It specifies CASSGDRGNTGELFF.

The CDR3 coding sequence is TGTGCCAGCAATAGTAAGGACAGCAGTCCGCCCCAGCATTTT. Amino acids: CASNSKDSSPPQHF. This chain joins TRBV2 and TRBJ1-5, with D possibly matching TRBD1 (6 bases). The length of the CDR3 is 14 residues. Trimming stripped 7 bases from V and 9 bases from J, with 19 bases between. CDR1 and CDR2 from the germline V gene are SNHLY and FYNNEI.

The rearrangement joins TRBV7-9 to TRBJ2-7, with a possible D match to TRBD1 (7 bases). The length of the CDR3 is 18 residues. With 0 bases removed from V and 0 bases from J, the gap between germline ends came to 18 bases. Germline CDR1 and CDR2: SEHNR and FQNEAQ (reference sequence). In DNA, the CDR3 is TGTGCCAGCAGCTTAGCAGCAGGGGGAGGCCTAGACTCCTACGAGCAGTACTTC. Its translation is CASSLAAGGGLDSYEQYF.

This clone appeared once. This chain uses TRBV4-2 with TRBJ2-1, with 11 bases fitting TRBD2. The V gene end was trimmed by 0 bases and the J gene end by 4 bases; junction bases not matched to a gene: 5. The CDR3 is 17 amino acids. The germline V gene has CDR1 LGHNA and CDR2 YNFKEQ. The CDR3 is CASSQEPGTSGYNEQFF. In DNA form, the CDR3 reads TGTGCCAGCAGCCAAGAACCAGGGACTAGCGGATACAATGAGCAGTTCTTC.

In its sample, this clone was seen once. The rearrangement joins TRBV5-4 to TRBJ2-5; 10 nucleotides agree with TRBD2. The V and J ends lost 3 bases and 5 bases, in that order; junction bases with no gene match: 1. The CDR3 loop spans 13 amino acids. Germline loops: CDR1 SGHNT, CDR2 YYREEE (reference sequence). CDR3 in amino acids: CASSSGLAETQYF. The CDR3 DNA is TGTGCCAGCAGCTCGGGACTAGCGGAGACCCAGTACTTC.

The rearrangement uses TRBV19 and TRBJ2-3, with TRBD2 matching over 8 bases. Germline V gene lookup returns CDR1 LNHDA and CDR2 SQIVND (reference sequence). J lost 3 bases, V lost 5 bases, and 4 bases had no gene match. The CDR3 has 14 residues. The CDR3 nucleotides are TGTGCCAGTAGTCCGGGGGGGCTGACAGATACGCAGTATTTT. Encoded protein: CASSPGGLTDTQYF. Filled out from reference TRBV19 and TRBJ2-3, the complete variable domain reads DGGITQSPKYLFRKEGQNVTLSCEQNLNHDAMYWYRQDPGQGLRLIYYSQIVNDFQKGDIAEGYSVSREKKESFPLTVTSAQKNPTAFYLCASSPGGLTDTQYFGPGTRLTVL.

This clone was recorded once. The CDR3 region is CASSPSTGGSEKLFF. DNA for the CDR3: TGTGCCAGCTCACCTTCGACAGGGGGTAGTGAAAAACTGTTTTTT. The chain combines TRBV18 with TRBJ1-4; 9 bases are a match to TRBD1. The CDR3 has 15 residues. Germline lookup yields CDR1 KGHSH and CDR2 LQKENI. Trimming took 3 bases from V and 7 from J; bases not matched to a gene: 6.

This clone has only one observation. The V gene is TRBV27, the J gene TRBJ2-7, with D perhaps matching TRBD2 (7 bases). Germline lookup yields CDR1 MNHEY and CDR2 SMNVEV (reference sequence). V lost 3 bases, J lost 6 bases, and 21 bases lay in between. The CDR3 totals 16 residues. CDR3 amino acids: CASSLGGPDEGGEQYF. The CDR3 DNA reads TGTGCCAGCAGTTTGGGGGGGCCAGATGAAGGGGGCGAGCAGTACTTC.

The genes are TRBV5-1 and TRBJ2-5, with 7 bases matching TRBD1. The V gene's germline CDR1 is SGHRS and CDR2 YFSETQ. V shed 4 bases and J 5 bases; nucleotides not matched to a gene: 2. The CDR3 runs 12 residues. CDR3 in DNA: TGCGCCAGCAGCAGGGGGCTCGAGACCCAGTACTTC. Protein: CASSRGLETQYF.

CDR3 residues: CASSLIGDLSTDTQYF. As DNA, the CDR3 is TGTGCCAGCAGTTTAATAGGGGATCTAAGCACAGATACGCAGTATTTT. The V call is TRBV27, the J call TRBJ2-3, with D possibly matching TRBD1 (5 bases). The CDR3 loop spans 16 amino acids. From germline, CDR1 is MNHEY and CDR2 SMNVEV (reference sequence). The V end was cut by 2 bases, the J end by 0 bases, with 12 bases between.

The gene calls are TRBV5-1 and TRBJ2-7, with D possibly being TRBD1 (5 bases). The CDR3 has 14 residues. V was clipped by 0 bases and J by 3 bases, with 10 bases between them. Per germline, CDR1 SGHRS and CDR2 YFSETQ. CDR3 region: CASSLAQGHYEQYF. CDR3 DNA sequence: TGCGCCAGCAGCTTGGCTCAGGGTCACTACGAGCAGTACTTC.

This clone was observed once. The rearrangement joins TRBV5-1 to TRBJ2-7, with TRBD2 matching 10 bases. J was trimmed by 7 bases and V by 0 bases; bases with no gene match: 7. CDR1 and CDR2 from the germline V gene are SGHRS and YFSETQ. The CDR3 length is 15 residues. This CDR3 is CASSLVASGSREQYF. In nucleotides, the CDR3 is TGCGCCAGCAGCTTGGTGGCTAGCGGGAGTAGGGAGCAGTACTTC.

There are a few counts of this clone. V gene TRBV4-1 combines with J gene TRBJ2-1, with D unresolved. V was trimmed by 3 bases and J by 7 bases, leaving 7 bases between them. This CDR3 has 12 amino acids. Germline V gives CDR1 MGHRA, CDR2 YSYEKL. The CDR3 nucleotides read TGCGCCAGCAGCCATGAAGCAAATGAGCAGTTCTTC. Encoded protein: CASSHEANEQFF.

The chain employs TRBV28 and TRBJ1-6, with D unresolved. Trimming left V 6 bases short and J 12 bases short, with 18 bases between. Germline-derived CDR1 and CDR2 are MDHEN and SYDVKM. The CDR3 runs 14 residues. DNA for the CDR3: TGTGCCAGCAGCCCCCCCGTGATCCGGAGACCCCTCCACTTT. Its translation is CASSPPVIRRPLHF. The whole variable domain, remainder taken from reference TRBV28 and TRBJ1-6, is DVKVTQSSRYLVKRTGEKVFLECVQDMDHENMFWYRQDPGLGLRLIYFSYDVKMKEKGDIPEGYSVSREKKERFSLILESASTNQTSMYLCASSPPVIRRPLHFGNGTRLTVT.

The chain couples TRBV10-3 to TRBJ2-2; TRBD1 aligns across 9 bases. V lost 7 bases, J lost 5 bases, and 8 bases stayed unmatched. The CDR3 has 15 residues. CDR1 and CDR2 from the germline V gene are ENHRY and SYGVKD. The CDR3 spells CAITPGTGITGELFF. The CDR3 bases are TGTGCCATCACCCCCGGGACAGGGATAACCGGGGAGCTGTTTTTT.

V and J are TRBV6-5 and TRBJ2-1, with TRBD2 as a possible D gene (5 bases). CDR3 length: 11 residues. The germline V gene has CDR1 MNHEY and CDR2 SVGAGI. V lost 4 bases to trimming and J lost 10 bases, with 8 bases between them. The CDR3 reads CASSSSNEQFF. The CDR3 bases are TGTGCCAGCAGTTCTAGCAACGAGCAGTTCTTC.

The chain couples TRBV7-2 to TRBJ2-5, with a weak D call TRBD1 (5 bases). V was pared by 5 bases and J by 5 bases, with 21 bases between. The germline V gene has CDR1 SGHTA and CDR2 FQGNSA. CDR3 length: 16 residues. The CDR3 sequence is CASSGAGQVMEETQYF. CDR3 nucleotides: TGTGCCAGCAGCGGGGCCGGGCAGGTGATGGAGGAGACCCAGTACTTC.

The chain uses TRBV29-1 and TRBJ2-3, with D possibly TRBD2 on 5 matching bases. V was clipped by 4 bases and J by 4 bases, with 24 bases between them. Germline V gene lookup returns CDR1 SQVTM and CDR2 ANQGSEA. CDR3 length equals 17 residues. CDR3 DNA: TGCAGCGTTGCCGGTTCGCGGGCTGGGATGGAGGCAGATACGCAGTATTTT. As protein: CSVAGSRAGMEADTQYF.

V and J are TRBV6-1 and TRBJ1-1; 7 bases match TRBD1. Germline-derived CDR1 and CDR2 are MNHNS and SASEGT. The CDR3 spans 17 residues. The junction had 8 bases not matched to a gene; V was cut back by 1 base and J by 0 bases. The CDR3 DNA reads as TGTGCCAGCAGTGAAGACGGAGGGGGCACTTTGAACACTGAAGCTTTCTTT. Protein sequence: CASSEDGGGTLNTEAFF.